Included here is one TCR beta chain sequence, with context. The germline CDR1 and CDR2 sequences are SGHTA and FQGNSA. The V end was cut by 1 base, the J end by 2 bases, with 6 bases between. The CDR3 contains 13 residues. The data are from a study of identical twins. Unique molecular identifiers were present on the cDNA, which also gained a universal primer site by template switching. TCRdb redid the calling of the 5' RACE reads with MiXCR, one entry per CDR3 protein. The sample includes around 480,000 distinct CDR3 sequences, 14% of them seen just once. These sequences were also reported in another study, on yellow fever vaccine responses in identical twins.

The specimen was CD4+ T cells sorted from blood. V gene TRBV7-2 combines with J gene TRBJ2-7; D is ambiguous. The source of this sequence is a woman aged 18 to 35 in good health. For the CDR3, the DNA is TGTGCCAGCAGCTTAGTGGTCACCTACGAGCAGTACTTC. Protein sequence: CASSLVVTYEQYF.